This record looks at one TCR beta chain sequence and its context. This entry is derived from a study of cytomegalovirus exposure and HLA in healthy donors. V lost 0 bases to trimming and J lost 5 bases; unmatched junction nucleotides: 2. This CDR3 is 15 amino acids long. Germline values: CDR1 MNHEY, CDR2 SVGAGI. The study ran its PCR with 60 Vbeta and 13 Jbeta primers. Clones were sequenced by immunoSEQ multiplex PCR, and TCRdb holds only the in-frame ones, with some missing. The sample has over 100,000 clones; about 70% are singletons. V usage is TRBV6-5 and J usage is TRBJ1-1; TRBD1 aligns across 11 bases. Sequencing was carried out using PBMCs. This clonotype was obtained from a middle-aged woman in good health and CMV-seropositive. The CDR3 spells CASSYSRDRGTEAFF. The CDR3 nucleotides are TGTGCCAGCAGTTACTCTCGGGACAGGGGGACTGAAGCTTTCTTT.